This TCR beta chain is from a study of cytomegalovirus exposure and HLA in healthy donors. Study in general: Earlier sequencing of approximately 200 million T cells yielded roughly 100 million unique TCR beta sequences. Among the roughly 370 genotyped donors, more than 70% were placed in the Caucasian-associated ancestry cluster. Overall study findings and caveats: Because they were indistinguishable, some V segments, including TRBV6-2 and TRBV6-3, were excluded. High specificity and sensitivity for cytomegalovirus status were reported for the classifier.

The germline V and J ends were trimmed by 5 bases and 4 bases, with 18 bases remaining between them. CDR1 and CDR2 from the germline V gene are LNHDA and SQIVND (reference sequence). This CDR3 comprises 17 residues. PCR used 60 Vbeta primers and 13 Jbeta primers. TCRdb's table, derived via immunoSEQ multiplex PCR, lists solely in-frame clones and lacks some. The sample has under 300,000 clones; 84% are singletons. As concerns this clone: Its antigen is unidentified.

Sample: PBMCs. The chain uses TRBV19 and TRBJ2-6; perhaps TRBD2 as D (6 bases). The sequence was collected from a middle-aged woman in good health and CMV-seropositive. The CDR3 coding sequence is TGTGCCAGTAGTGCGACGGGAGTTGGCTTGGGGGCCAACGTCCTGACTTTC. Translated, it gives CASSATGVGLGANVLTF.